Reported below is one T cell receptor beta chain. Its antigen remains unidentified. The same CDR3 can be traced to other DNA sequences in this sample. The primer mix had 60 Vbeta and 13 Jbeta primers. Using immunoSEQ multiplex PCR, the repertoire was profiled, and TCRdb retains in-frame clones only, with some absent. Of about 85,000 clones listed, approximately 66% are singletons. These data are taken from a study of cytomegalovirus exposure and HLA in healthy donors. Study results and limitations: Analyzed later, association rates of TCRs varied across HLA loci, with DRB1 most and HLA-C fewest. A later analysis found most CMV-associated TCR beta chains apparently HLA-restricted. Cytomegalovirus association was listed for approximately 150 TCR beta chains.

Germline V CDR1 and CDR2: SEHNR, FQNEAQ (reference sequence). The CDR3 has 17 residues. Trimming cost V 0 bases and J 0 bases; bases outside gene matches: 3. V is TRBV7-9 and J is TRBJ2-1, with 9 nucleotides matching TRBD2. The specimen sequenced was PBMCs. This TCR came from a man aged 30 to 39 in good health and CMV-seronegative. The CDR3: CASSLATSGGSYNEQFF. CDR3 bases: TGTGCCAGCAGCTTAGCGACTAGCGGAGGCTCCTACAATGAGCAGTTCTTC.